The clone carrying this T cell receptor beta chain was found a few times. What it binds is unknown. This specimen belongs to a study of T cells after yellow fever vaccination. The V and J ends lost 3 bases and 6 bases, in that order; junction bases with no gene match: 6. Germline values: CDR1 SGHKS, CDR2 YYEKEE (reference sequence). The CDR3 runs to 15 residues. Study results and limitations: Most clones from primary vaccination were detected again post-booster (around 95% CD4, roughly 85% CD8). The bulk population could contribute abundant contaminating clonotypes to FACS-sorted repertoires. A faster peak, day 5 versus 15, was reached by the weaker secondary response.

TCRdb fed the 5' RACE reads into MiXCR, producing one record per CDR3 protein. The sample includes some 250,000 distinct CDR3 sequences, 6.9% seen only once; the top ten take roughly 0.93%. This chain links TRBV5-5 with TRBJ2-1, with 10 bases that match TRBD1. The TCR sequence derives from a man aged 30 to 39 who received the YFV17D yellow fever vaccine. Sequencing was performed on CD4+ T cells sorted from PBMCs, taken 15 days after the yellow fever booster vaccination. Here the CDR3 reads CASSSGTGVVNEQFF. The CDR3, as DNA: TGTGCCAGCAGCTCGGGGACAGGGGTGGTCAATGAGCAGTTCTTC. Supplemented by reference TRBV5-5 and TRBJ2-1, the full variable domain reads DAGVTQSPTHLIKTRGQQVTLRCSPISGHKSVSWYQQVLGQGPQFIFQYYEKEERGRGNFPDRFSARQFPNYSSELNVNALLLGDSALYLCASSSGTGVVNEQFFGPGTRLTVL.